This T cell receptor beta chain comes out of a study of control samples from healthy donors and cancer patients. Germline CDR1 reads MDHEN; CDR2 reads SYDVKM. Trimming took 4 bases from V and 2 from J, leaving 18 bases between them. The CDR3 loop spans 17 amino acids. Sequencing was performed with immunoSEQ multiplex PCR; in TCRdb, only in-frame clones are kept and a portion is missing. The repertoire holds about 54,000 clones, with 95% to 96% as singletons. The origin of this receptor is a woman in her twenties or thirties in good health. Input material: blood. V usage is TRBV28 and J usage is TRBJ2-1; a weak D match, TRBD2 (6 bases). In DNA, the CDR3 is TGTGCCAGCAGTTCCGTGGGTAGCTCGGGGGCCTACAATGAGCAGTTCTTC. It is translated as CASSSVGSSGAYNEQFF.